These 3 T cell receptor beta chains were sequenced from one sample in a study of Ad26.COV2.S vaccination and SARS-CoV-2 variants. Treatment defined: around 19 received Ad26.COV2.S at low or high dose, single or two shots; a few received placebo; per-sample allocation not given. Collection of the samples took place on day 63 after the first injection of vaccine or placebo. TCRdb's table, derived via immunoSEQ multiplex PCR, lists solely in-frame clones and lacks some. Among 300,000 to 400,000 clones listed, about 88% were seen once. This specimen was peripheral blood, taken in a trial of Ad26.COV2.S vaccine versus placebo. These receptors were collected from a person aged 18-65 years who received the Ad26.COV2.S COVID-19 vaccine or a placebo.

The rearrangement links TRBV28 to TRBJ2-7, with 10 bases identical to TRBD2. The germline CDR1 and CDR2 sequences are MDHEN and SYDVKM. This CDR3 spans 16 amino acids. V lost 2 bases and J lost 3; bases outside the gene matches: 7. The CDR3: CASSLRTSGPVYEQYF. CDR3 sequence (DNA): TGTGCCAGCAGTTTAAGGACTAGCGGCCCCGTCTACGAGCAGTACTTC.

The chain joins TRBV13 to TRBJ2-1, with D possibly being TRBD1 or TRBD2 (6 bases each). CDR3 size: 14 residues. The V gene lost 4 bases and the J gene lost 7 bases, with 14 bases spanning the gap. Germline CDR1 and CDR2: PRHDT and FYEKMQ (reference sequence). CDR3 loop: CASSSIRGPNEQFF. CDR3 sequence (DNA): TGTGCCAGCAGCTCCATCCGGGGGCCGAATGAGCAGTTCTTC.

V is TRBV29-1 and J is TRBJ1-2; D uncertain. Trimming stripped 6 bases from V and 0 bases from J, with 8 bases between. This CDR3 is built from 12 residues. CDR1 and CDR2 from the germline V gene are SQVTM and ANQGSEA. CDR3 in amino acids: CSVPHANYGYTF. As DNA, the CDR3 is TGCAGCGTCCCTCATGCTAACTATGGCTACACCTTC. Variable domain in full (rest from reference TRBV29-1 and TRBJ1-2): SAVISQKPSRDICQRGTSLTIQCQVDSQVTMMFWYRQQPGQSLTLIATANQGSEATYESGFVIDKFPISRPNLTFSTLTVSNMSPEDSSIYLCSVPHANYGYTFGSGTRLTVV.